The present TCR beta chain was sequenced within a study of T cell responses to AZD1222 COVID-19 vaccine. Study findings and constraints: Increases in Spike-specific TCR breadth and depth were seen after two AZD1222 doses.

Remarks on this clone: Antigen specificity is unknown.

Looked up from germline, CDR1 is SQVTM and CDR2 is ANQGSEA. CDR3 length: 14 residues. V was cut by 1 base and J by 4 bases, with 10 bases left in between. The repertoire was sequenced with immunoSEQ multiplex PCR; TCRdb's copy has only in-frame clones and lacks some. Of more than 140,000 clones listed, 70% to 90% are singletons. The sample consisted of peripheral blood, taken on day 0 of MenACWY control vaccination. This sequence joins TRBV29-1 and TRBJ2-2; D gene ambiguous. This sequence originates from an adult in good health. For the CDR3, the DNA is TGCAGCGTTGAAGGAGGCGGAGCCACCGGGGAGCTGTTTTTT. It codes for CSVEGGGATGELFF.